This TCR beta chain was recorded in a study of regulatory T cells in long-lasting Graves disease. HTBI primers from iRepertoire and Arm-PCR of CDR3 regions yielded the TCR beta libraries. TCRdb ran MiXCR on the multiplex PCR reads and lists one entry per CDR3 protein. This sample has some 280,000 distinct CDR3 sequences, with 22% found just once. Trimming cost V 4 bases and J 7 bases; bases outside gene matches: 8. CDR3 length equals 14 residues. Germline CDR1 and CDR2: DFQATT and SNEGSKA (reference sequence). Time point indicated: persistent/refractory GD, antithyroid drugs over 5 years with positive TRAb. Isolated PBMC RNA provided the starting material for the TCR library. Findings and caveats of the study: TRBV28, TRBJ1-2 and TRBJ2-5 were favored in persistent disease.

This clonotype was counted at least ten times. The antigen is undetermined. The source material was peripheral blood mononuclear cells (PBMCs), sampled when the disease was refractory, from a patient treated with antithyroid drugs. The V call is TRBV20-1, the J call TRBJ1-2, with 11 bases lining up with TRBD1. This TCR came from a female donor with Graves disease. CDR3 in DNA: TGCAGTGCTATTGGGGACAGGGGGATCTCTGGCTACACCTTC. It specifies CSAIGDRGISGYTF.